This T cell receptor beta chain was profiled in a study of cytomegalovirus exposure and HLA in healthy donors. PCR involved 60 Vbeta and 13 Jbeta primers. Profiled with immunoSEQ multiplex PCR; TCRdb holds only in-frame clones, not every one. The sample has about 140,000 clones; roughly four fifths are singletons. Sequences were obtained from PBMCs. The receptor was isolated from a man aged 18 to 35 in good health and CMV-seropositive.

Written as DNA, the CDR3 is TGTGCCAGCAGTTACTCGGCAATCAGGCATAATGAAAAACTGTTTTTT. This codes for CASSYSAIRHNEKLFF. This chain joins TRBV6-5 and TRBJ1-4; D uncertain. The V end lost 0 bases, the J end lost 4 bases, and 12 bases lay between the germline ends. Germline V gives CDR1 MNHEY, CDR2 SVGAGI. The CDR3 totals 16 residues.